These 31 T cell receptor beta chains were sequenced from one sample in a study of regulatory T cells in long-lasting Graves disease. Described time point: persistent/refractory GD, antithyroid drugs over 5 years with positive TRAb. PBMC RNA served as the TCR library source. To make TCR beta libraries, researchers used iRepertoire HTBI primers and Arm-PCR of CDR3 regions. A single record per CDR3 protein comes from TCRdb applying MiXCR to the multiplex PCR reads. The sample carries roughly 360,000 distinct CDR3 sequences, 20% to 25% recorded once. The sample consisted of peripheral blood mononuclear cells (PBMCs), taken when the disease was refractory, from a patient treated with antithyroid drugs. The receptor source for this set is a woman aged 40 to 50 with Graves disease.

This clonotype was detected ten times or more. The chain is built from TRBV2 and TRBJ2-7; TRBD2 aligns across 10 bases. The trim removed 4 bases at V and 7 bases at J, leaving 10 bases unmatched. This CDR3 region has 15 residues. Germline CDR1 reads SNHLY; CDR2 reads FYNNEI. CDR3 sequence: CASSARLAGRVEQYF. The CDR3 region has the DNA TGTGCCAGCAGTGCCAGACTAGCGGGTAGAGTTGAGCAGTACTTC.

A note on this clonotype: This may arise from a read error, as a much more abundant clone is one base away. The chain uses TRBV12-3 or TRBV12-4 and TRBJ1-2; possibly TRBD1 for D (5 bases). Trimming took 5 bases from V and 10 from J, leaving 14 bases between them. This CDR3 has 12 residues. The CDR3, as DNA: TGTGCCAGCAGTGAAGGGGTTAGTGACTACACCTTC. Its protein product is CASSEGVSDYTF.

There are a few counts of this clonotype. The CDR3 sequence: CSAYMGLAGVSEQYF. In nucleotides, the CDR3 is TGCAGTGCATACATGGGGCTAGCGGGAGTCAGCGAGCAGTACTTC. The chain is built from TRBV20-1 and TRBJ2-7; 10 bases map to TRBD2. In germline, CDR1 is DFQATT, CDR2 SNEGSKA (reference sequence). The CDR3 is 15 residues long. Losses at the gene ends were 6 bases for V and 6 bases for J; bases not matched to a gene: 14.

Worth noting for this clonotype: Relative to the germline gene, one junction end is altered; a read error may explain this. This chain uses TRBV18 with TRBJ1-6; 8 positions match TRBD1. The length of the CDR3 is 15 residues. Germline CDR1 reads KGHSH; CDR2 reads LQKENI. The DNA of the CDR3 is TGTGCCGGCTCGCGGACAGGGACTCTCAATTCACCCCTCCACTTT. Its translation is CAGSRTGTLNSPLHF.

At least ten counts were recorded for this clonotype. V usage is TRBV28 and J usage is TRBJ1-2; perhaps TRBD1 as D (6 bases). The V gene lost 6 bases and the J gene lost 4 bases, with 15 bases spanning the gap. This CDR3 comprises 14 residues. Germline V gene sequence: CDR1 MDHEN, CDR2 SYDVKM. The CDR3 coding sequence is TGTGCCAGCAGCTTCCGGACAGCCGTCTATGGCTACACCTTC. It is translated as CASSFRTAVYGYTF.

This clonotype has only a few counts. The rearrangement joins TRBV13 to TRBJ2-7; no definite D call. The CDR3 length is 15 residues. Germline V lookup: CDR1 PRHDT, CDR2 FYEKMQ (reference sequence). V lost 4 bases to trimming and J lost 1 base, with 14 bases between them. The chain's CDR3 is CASSSNMALSYEQYF. CDR3 nucleotides: TGTGCCAGCAGCTCCAATATGGCCCTTTCCTACGAGCAGTACTTC.

This chain uses TRBV12-3 or TRBV12-4 with TRBJ1-1, with 7 bases lining up with TRBD1. Germline trimming cut 1 base from V and 2 bases from J; bases unmatched to any gene: 10. The CDR3 runs to 17 residues. The CDR3 here is CASSLVGRGSFNTEAFF. The DNA for the CDR3 is TGTGCCAGCAGTTTAGTCGGCAGGGGGTCCTTCAACACTGAAGCTTTCTTT.

On this clonotype: This may come from a read error, since a much larger clone is one base off. This chain links TRBV15 with TRBJ1-1; 7 bases agree with TRBD1. The germline V gene has CDR1 LNHNV and CDR2 YYDKDF (reference sequence). This CDR3 spans 14 amino acids. CDR3 DNA sequence: TGTGCCACCAGCAAGGGACAGTGGAACACTGAAGCTCTCTTT. Encoded protein: CATSKGQWNTEALF. The complete variable domain, with remaining parts taken from reference TRBV15 and TRBJ1-1, reads DAMVIQNPRYQVTQFGKPVTLSCSQTLNHNVMYWYQQKSSQAPKLLFHYYDKDFNNEADTPDNFQSRRPNTSFCFLDIRSPGLGDTAMYLCATSKGQWNTEALFGQGTRLTVV.

This clonotype occurred once. A read error is likely here: a far larger clone is one base away. The chain carries TRBV12-3 or TRBV12-4 and TRBJ1-1, with TRBD1 identical over 7 bases. CDR3 length: 16 amino acids. Unmatched junction bases numbered 12, after V lost 4 bases and J lost 4 bases. CDR3 DNA: TGTGCCAGCAGTTCGAAACTGACAGGGCGAGGCACTGAAGCTTTCTTT. Protein: CASSSKLTGRGTEAFF.

This clonotype was observed many times. J is TRBJ1-1 and V is TRBV6-1; D might be TRBD1 (6 bases). Trimming removed 11 bases at V and 2 bases at J, with 18 bases between. This CDR3 spans 14 amino acids. CDR1 is MNHNS, CDR2 SASEGT, per germline. CDR3 sequence reads: CAVGGGTTNTEAFF. The CDR3 nucleotides are TGTGCCGTGGGAGGTGGGACAACTAACACTGAAGCTTTCTTT.

This clonotype was picked up a small number of times. The chain uses TRBV2 and TRBJ2-3; the D is unclear. Trimming removed 3 bases from V and 4 bases from J, with 11 bases in between. There are 14 residues in the CDR3. Germline V lookup: CDR1 SNHLY, CDR2 FYNNEI. CDR3 nucleotide sequence: TGTGCCAGCAGTGACCCTCCTCAGTCAGATACGCAGTATTTT. This encodes CASSDPPQSDTQYF.

In its sample, this clonotype was seen a few times. The genes are TRBV5-6 and TRBJ2-2; TRBD2 might be the D (6 bases). CDR1 SGHDT and CDR2 YYEEEE come from the germline V gene. The length of the CDR3 is 15 residues. Trimming took off 0 bases at V and 3 bases at J, with 9 bases between the two ends. The CDR3: CASSLGLGDTGELFF. The CDR3 DNA follows: TGTGCCAGCAGCTTGGGACTAGGGGACACCGGGGAGCTGTTTTTT.

This clonotype was detected a few times. This sequence joins TRBV3-1 and TRBJ2-5; the match to TRBD2 covers 7 bases. CDR1 is LGHDT, CDR2 YNNKEL, per germline (reference sequence). The CDR3 has 15 residues. The junction had 7 bases not matched to a gene; V was cut back by 1 base and J by 5 bases. CDR3 bases: TGTGCCAGCAGCCAAGGGCTAGCGGAACGGGAGACCCAGTACTTC. Encoded protein: CASSQGLAERETQYF.

This clonotype was detected many times. The V and J genes are TRBV28 and TRBJ2-4, with TRBD2 identical over 9 bases. The CDR3 has 15 residues. Germline trimming cut 3 bases from V and 9 bases from J; bases unmatched to any gene: 9. CDR1 is MDHEN and CDR2 is SYDVKM in the germline V gene. The CDR3 DNA is TGTGCCAGCAGTTTCCATTTAGCGGGAGAAGCCATTCAGTACTTC. Amino acid sequence: CASSFHLAGEAIQYF.

In this sample, this clonotype turned up a few times. The chain has TRBV7-2 and TRBJ2-7; weak D call: TRBD1 (6 bases). This CDR3 region has 14 residues. Germline V gives CDR1 SGHTA, CDR2 FQGNSA. V lost 5 bases and J lost 2, with 13 bases in between. The CDR3 coding sequence is TGTGCCAGCAGCCCACGGACAGAAGCCTACGAGCAGTACTTC. This gives the protein CASSPRTEAYEQYF.

This clonotype was seen ten or more times. J is TRBJ1-5 and V is TRBV28, with 7 nucleotides matching TRBD1. The CDR3 has 14 amino acids. V shed 5 bases, J shed 6 bases, and the junction held 7 bases outside the gene matches. Germline CDR1 reads MDHEN; CDR2 reads SYDVKM. CDR3 in DNA: TGTGCCAGCAGTCGGGACAGCGAAAGTCAGCCCCAGCATTTT. Its protein is CASSRDSESQPQHF.

In its sample, this clonotype was seen a few times. The J gene is TRBJ1-1, the V gene TRBV19; the match to TRBD1 covers 7 bases. From germline, CDR1 is LNHDA and CDR2 SQIVND (reference sequence). The CDR3 totals 19 residues. The J segment lost 0 bases and the V segment lost 7 bases, leaving 20 bases of the junction unmatched. In DNA form, the CDR3 reads TGTGCCAGTAAGAGTACGGGGTGGTCGGGACAGCTCATGAACACTGAAGCTTTCTTT. Its protein product is CASKSTGWSGQLMNTEAFF.

There are many counts of this clonotype. This sequence joins TRBV7-9 and TRBJ2-7; D uncertain. Per germline, CDR1 SEHNR and CDR2 FQNEAQ (reference sequence). This CDR3 region has 13 residues. With 5 bases removed from V and 3 bases from J, the gap between germline ends came to 11 bases. CDR3 loop: CASSPPEYYEQYF. The CDR3 DNA follows: TGTGCCAGCAGCCCCCCTGAGTACTACGAGCAGTACTTC.

Concerning this clonotype: A much more abundant neighbour one base away suggests this may be a read error. This chain links TRBV27 with TRBJ1-6; D is unresolved. Germline loops: CDR1 MNHEY, CDR2 SMNVEV (reference sequence). This CDR3 is 14 amino acids long. DNA for the CDR3: TGTGCCAGCAGTTTCAGGACCTGGGGTTCACCCCCCCACTTT. Translating it yields CASSFRTWGSPPHF.

This clonotype was counted many times. The chain combines TRBV2 with TRBJ2-7; D is perhaps TRBD1 (6 bases). CDR3 size: 13 residues. With 5 bases removed from V and 2 bases from J, the gap between germline ends came to 10 bases. CDR1 SNHLY and CDR2 FYNNEI come from the germline V gene. The CDR3 is CASSPQGTYEQYF. CDR3 nucleotides: TGTGCCAGCAGTCCACAGGGAACCTACGAGCAGTACTTC.

This clonotype was counted only a few times. The chain employs TRBV20-1 and TRBJ2-7; weak D call: TRBD2 (5 bases). V was pared by 3 bases and J by 2 bases, with 23 bases between. This CDR3 is 17 amino acids long. Germline assignment: CDR1 DFQATT and CDR2 SNEGSKA (reference sequence). The DNA of the CDR3 is TGCAGTGCTAGTTCCTACGGGGTTAGTGATAGTACCTACGAGCAGTACTTC. Translating it yields CSASSYGVSDSTYEQYF.

At least ten counts were recorded for this clonotype. This rearrangement joins TRBV7-3 to TRBJ2-6, with TRBD1 matching 9 bases. The CDR3 totals 17 residues. With V trimmed by 4 bases and J by 0 bases, 4 bases remained unmatched. Germline CDR1 is SGHTA and CDR2 is FQGTGA. This chain's CDR3 is CASSSRTGVSGANVLTF. CDR3 coding DNA: TGTGCCAGCAGCTCTCGGACAGGGGTCTCTGGGGCCAACGTCCTGACTTTC.

The chain links TRBV5-1 to TRBJ1-5; D is ambiguous. The V end was cut by 4 bases, the J end by 1 base, with 12 bases between. Germline V lookup: CDR1 SGHRS, CDR2 YFSETQ. This CDR3 region has 15 residues. CDR3 residues: CASSAEPGSNQPQHF. As DNA, the CDR3 is TGCGCCAGCAGCGCAGAACCTGGGAGCAATCAGCCCCAGCATTTT.

This rearrangement joins TRBV20-1 to TRBJ2-5; no firm D call. Trimming cost V 6 bases and J 6 bases, with 11 bases left between them. Germline V gives CDR1 DFQATT, CDR2 SNEGSKA (reference sequence). The CDR3 runs 11 residues. The CDR3 DNA reads as TGCAGTGCCCCCCGGACCAAGACCCAGTACTTC. It translates to CSAPRTKTQYF.

This clonotype was recorded at least ten times. V gene TRBV2 combines with J gene TRBJ2-7; 12 bases are a match to TRBD2. V gave up 7 bases and J gave up 6 bases; unmatched junction bases: 7. Germline V gene sequence: CDR1 SNHLY, CDR2 FYNNEI. The CDR3 totals 14 residues. For the CDR3, the DNA is TGTGCCAGCATTAAACTAGCGGGAGGAGGCGAGCAGTACTTC. Its protein is CASIKLAGGGEQYF.

This clonotype was detected only once. The V and J genes are TRBV6-1 and TRBJ2-7, with 7 positions matching TRBD1. The germline gives CDR1 MNHNS, CDR2 SASEGT. The CDR3 consists of 13 residues. J was trimmed by 6 bases and V by 6 bases; bases with no gene match: 8. The CDR3 protein is CASRGGQSPEQYF. The CDR3 DNA reads TGTGCCAGCAGAGGGGGACAGTCCCCCGAGCAGTACTTC.

There are many counts of this clonotype. The chain has TRBV20-1 and TRBJ2-7; the D is unclear. Deletions cut 1 base from V and 2 bases from J, with 15 bases between. CDR3 length: 15 amino acids. Germline loops: CDR1 DFQATT, CDR2 SNEGSKA (reference sequence). In DNA, the CDR3 is TGCAGTGCTAGAGTCCTTGGCGGCACAACCTACGAGCAGTACTTC. It is translated as CSARVLGGTTYEQYF.

This chain connects TRBV28 to TRBJ2-7; perhaps TRBD2 as D (6 bases). V lost 3 bases and J lost 5, with 11 bases in between. In germline, CDR1 is MDHEN, CDR2 SYDVKM. The CDR3 length is 13 residues. CDR3 protein: CASSLRGINEQYF. The CDR3 DNA sequence: TGTGCCAGCAGTTTGCGCGGGATTAACGAGCAGTACTTC.

The CDR3 reads CASSPRNRYYGYTF. As DNA, the CDR3 is TGTGCCAGCAGCCCACGGAACAGATACTATGGCTACACCTTC. V gene TRBV3-1 combines with J gene TRBJ1-2, with D uncertain. Germline CDR1 LGHDT, CDR2 YNNKEL (reference sequence). Deletions cut 4 bases from V and 3 bases from J, with 12 bases between. This CDR3 comprises 14 residues.

This clonotype was counted at least ten times. The rearrangement links TRBV20-1 to TRBJ1-1, with D possibly being TRBD1 (6 bases). Germline CDR1 and CDR2: DFQATT and SNEGSKA (reference sequence). V lost 0 bases to trimming and J lost 7 bases, with 15 bases between them. The CDR3 is made up of 14 amino acids. The CDR3 protein is CSARDGTGLSEAFF. The CDR3 nucleotides read TGCAGTGCTAGAGATGGCACAGGGCTCAGTGAAGCTTTCTTT.

This clonotype was detected many times. This chain links TRBV19 with TRBJ1-1, with a weak D call TRBD1 (5 bases). CDR1 is LNHDA, CDR2 SQIVND, per germline (reference sequence). The V gene lost 3 bases and the J gene lost 3 bases, with 14 bases spanning the gap. The CDR3 has 15 amino acids. CDR3 protein: CASSMRYRKYTEAFF. CDR3 in DNA: TGTGCCAGTAGTATGCGTTACAGGAAGTACACTGAAGCTTTCTTT.